Listed below are T cell receptor beta chains from one sample, sequenced in a study of blood T cell repertoires in COVID-19. Profiling relied on immunoSEQ multiplex PCR, and the TCRdb table lists in-frame clones only, not all of them. This table holds some 160,000 clones, around three quarters found once. The sample comprised PBMCs or T cells enriched from blood (not recorded which). These receptors originate from a woman in her seventies in a cohort exposed to, infected with or recovered from COVID-19 (not recorded which). CDR3s include the opening cysteine and the closing phenylalanine or tryptophan. Each record gives: J gene, V gene, D gene, clone size, CDR3 DNA, CDR3 protein. A D gene is named only where the DNA matches it firmly. The listing skips clone size in some rows; elsewhere it reads once, few, many or a size class.

TRBJ2-6	TRBV11-3	-	few	TGTGCCAGCCGAACGGGGGCTGGGGCCAACGTCCTGACTTTC	CASRTGAGANVLTF
TRBJ2-2	TRBV5-6	-	-	TGTGCCAGCAGCTGGAGATACACCGGGGAGCTGTTTTTT	CASSWRYTGELFF
TRBJ1-6	TRBV2	TRBD1	-	TGTGCCAGCAGGGCTGCCGGGACAGATAATTCACCCCTCCACTTT	CASRAAGTDNSPLHF
TRBJ1-6	TRBV9	-	-	TGTGCCAGCAGCGAGGAGGAGTCTGGGGTTTCACCCCTCCACTTT	CASSEEESGVSPLHF
TRBJ1-3	TRBV6-1	-	-	TGTGCCAGCAGTGTTTCCTACCGGAGCTCTGGAAACACCATATATTTT	CASSVSYRSSGNTIYF
TRBJ2-1	TRBV7-2	TRBD1	-	TGTGCCAGCAGCCGTTCCGGGACAGGGTTCTACAATGAGCAGTTCTTC	CASSRSGTGFYNEQFF
TRBJ2-7	TRBV12-1	-	-	TGTGCCAGCAGCTCCTCGACAGGCGACTCCACCTACGAGCAGTACTTC	CASSSSTGDSTYEQYF
TRBJ2-7	TRBV28	-	-	TGTGCCAGCAGGGAACTCGGGACAAGGAGCTCCTACGAGCAGTACTTC	CASRELGTRSSYEQYF
TRBJ1-4	TRBV7-2	-	-	TGTGCCAGCAGCCCCCGAGGGGGAGCAACTAATGAAAAACTGTTTTTT	CASSPRGGATNEKLFF
TRBJ1-1	TRBV21-1	-	-	TGTGCCAGCAGCAAATCCCTTAAAAGGGACAGGGGGTTTAATGAAGCTTTCTTT	CASSKSLKRDRGFNEAFF
TRBJ1-2	TRBV7-9	TRBD1	-	TGTGCCAGCAGCTTAGACCTTGGACAGGGGCTGAGCTACACCTTC	CASSLDLGQGLSYTF
TRBJ2-2	TRBV11-3	-	once	TGTGCCAGCAGCTTAGTTCCAGCAGGCGGGGAGCTGTTTTTT	CASSLVPAGGELFF